This T cell receptor beta chain was sequenced during a study of blood T cell repertoires in COVID-19. Produced via immunoSEQ multiplex PCR; TCRdb's table is partial and in-frame only. This table holds about 200,000 clones, approximately 87% found once. Seattle patient enrollment occurred during active infection, with longitudinal follow-up thereafter. This sequence originates from a person in their 70s with COVID-19, enrolled during active disease. Sequenced input: peripheral blood.

Written as DNA, the CDR3 is TGTGCCAGCAAACGACAGGGCGGGGAGCAGTACTTC. Residues: CASKRQGGEQYF. V usage is TRBV6-5 and J usage is TRBJ2-7; 7 positions agree with TRBD1. Trimming at V came to 7 bases and at J to 7 bases, leaving 7 bases not matched to a gene. The germline CDR1 and CDR2 sequences are MNHEY and SVGAGI. This CDR3 contains 12 residues.